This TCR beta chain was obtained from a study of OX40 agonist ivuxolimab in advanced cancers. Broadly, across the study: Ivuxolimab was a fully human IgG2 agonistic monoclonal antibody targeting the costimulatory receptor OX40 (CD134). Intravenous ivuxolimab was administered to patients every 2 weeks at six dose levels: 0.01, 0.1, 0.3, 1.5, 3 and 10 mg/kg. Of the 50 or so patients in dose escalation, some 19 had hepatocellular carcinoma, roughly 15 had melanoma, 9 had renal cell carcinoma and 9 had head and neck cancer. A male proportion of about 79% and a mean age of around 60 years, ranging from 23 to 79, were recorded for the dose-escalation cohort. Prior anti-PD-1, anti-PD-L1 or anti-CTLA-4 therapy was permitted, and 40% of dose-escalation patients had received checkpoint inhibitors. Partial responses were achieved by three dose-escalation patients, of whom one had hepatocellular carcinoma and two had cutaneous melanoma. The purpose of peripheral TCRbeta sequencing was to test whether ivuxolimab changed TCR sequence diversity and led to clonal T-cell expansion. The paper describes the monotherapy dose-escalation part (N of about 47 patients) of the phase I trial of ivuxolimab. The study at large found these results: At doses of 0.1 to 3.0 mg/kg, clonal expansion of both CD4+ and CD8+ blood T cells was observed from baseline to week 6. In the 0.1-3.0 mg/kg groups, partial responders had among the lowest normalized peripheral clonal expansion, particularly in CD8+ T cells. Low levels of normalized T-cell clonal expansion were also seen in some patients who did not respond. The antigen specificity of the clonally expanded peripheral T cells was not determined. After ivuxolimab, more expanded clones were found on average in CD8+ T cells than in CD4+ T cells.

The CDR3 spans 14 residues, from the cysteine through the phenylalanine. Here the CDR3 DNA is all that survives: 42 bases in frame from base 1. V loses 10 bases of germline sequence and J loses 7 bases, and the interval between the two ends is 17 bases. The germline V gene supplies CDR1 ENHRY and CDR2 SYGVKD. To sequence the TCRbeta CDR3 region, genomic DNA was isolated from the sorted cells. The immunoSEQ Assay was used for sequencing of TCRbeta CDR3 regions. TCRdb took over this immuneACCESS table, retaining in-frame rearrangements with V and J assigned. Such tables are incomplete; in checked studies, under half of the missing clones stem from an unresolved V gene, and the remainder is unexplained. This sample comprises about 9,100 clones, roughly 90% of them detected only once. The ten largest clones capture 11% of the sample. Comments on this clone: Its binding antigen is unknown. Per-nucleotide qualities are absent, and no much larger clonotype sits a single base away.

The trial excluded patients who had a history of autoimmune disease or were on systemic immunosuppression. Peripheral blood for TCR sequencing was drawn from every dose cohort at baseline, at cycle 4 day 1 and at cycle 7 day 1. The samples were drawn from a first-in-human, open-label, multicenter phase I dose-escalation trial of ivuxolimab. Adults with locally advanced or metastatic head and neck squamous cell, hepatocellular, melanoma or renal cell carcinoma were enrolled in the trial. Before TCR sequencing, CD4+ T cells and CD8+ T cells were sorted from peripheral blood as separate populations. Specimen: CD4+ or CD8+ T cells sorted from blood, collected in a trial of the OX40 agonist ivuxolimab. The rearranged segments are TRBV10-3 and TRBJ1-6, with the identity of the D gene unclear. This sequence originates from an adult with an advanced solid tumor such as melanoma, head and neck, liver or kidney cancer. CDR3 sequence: CATLEGGHNSPLHF. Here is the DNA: TGTGCCACCTTGGAGGGTGGGCACAATTCACCCCTCCACTTT.